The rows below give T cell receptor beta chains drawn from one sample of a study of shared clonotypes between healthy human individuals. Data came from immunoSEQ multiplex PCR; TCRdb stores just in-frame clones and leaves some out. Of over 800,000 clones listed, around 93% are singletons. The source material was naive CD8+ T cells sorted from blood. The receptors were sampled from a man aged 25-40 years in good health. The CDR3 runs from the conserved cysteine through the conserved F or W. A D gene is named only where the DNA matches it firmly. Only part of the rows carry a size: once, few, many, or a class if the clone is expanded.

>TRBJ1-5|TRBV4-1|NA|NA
CASSQGDIGPSNQPQHF
TGCGCCAGCAGCCAAGGCGATATAGGACCGAGCAATCAGCCCCAGCATTTT
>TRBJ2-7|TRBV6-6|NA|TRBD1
CASSPRTGVLYEQYF
TGTGCCAGCAGTCCCCGGACAGGGGTCCTGTACGAGCAGTACTTC
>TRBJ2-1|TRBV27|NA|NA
CASSLGGNEQFF
TGTGCCAGCAGTCTCGGGGGCAATGAGCAGTTCTTC
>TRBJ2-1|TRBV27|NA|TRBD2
CASSYHSPAGGYNEQFF
TGTGCCAGCAGTTACCACTCCCCAGCGGGAGGCTACAATGAGCAGTTCTTC
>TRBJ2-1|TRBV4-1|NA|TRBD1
CASSQGQGALEQFF
TGCGCCAGCAGCCAGGGACAGGGGGCGCTTGAGCAGTTCTTC
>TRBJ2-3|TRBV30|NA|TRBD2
CAWSVLLAGASTDTQYF
TGTGCCTGGAGTGTCCTACTAGCGGGAGCTAGCACAGATACGCAGTATTTT
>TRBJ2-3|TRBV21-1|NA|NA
CASSANRGGITDTQYF
TGTGCCAGCAGCGCGAACAGGGGGGGGATCACAGATACGCAGTATTTT
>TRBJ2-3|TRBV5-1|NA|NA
CASSLGQGRTDTQYF
TGCGCCAGCAGCTTGGGGCAGGGACGCACAGATACGCAGTATTTT
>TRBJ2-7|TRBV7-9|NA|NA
CASSLTSEYEQYF
TGTGCCAGCAGCTTAACGTCTGAGTACGAGCAGTACTTC
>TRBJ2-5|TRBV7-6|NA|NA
CASSLDPGSETQYF
TGTGCCAGCAGCTTAGACCCAGGATCTGAGACCCAGTACTTC
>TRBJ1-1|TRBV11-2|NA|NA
CASSYAGGEAFF
TGTGCCAGCAGCTACGCAGGAGGTGAAGCTTTCTTT
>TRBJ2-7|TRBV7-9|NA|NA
CASSLGGYRPYEQYF
TGTGCCAGCAGCTTAGGGGGGTACAGACCCTACGAGCAGTACTTC
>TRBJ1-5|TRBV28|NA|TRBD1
CASRRQGIVDQPQHF
TGTGCCAGCAGAAGACAGGGTATAGTGGATCAGCCCCAGCATTTT
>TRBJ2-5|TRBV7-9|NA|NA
CASLGSGETQYF
TGTGCCAGCCTCGGGAGCGGCGAGACCCAGTACTTC
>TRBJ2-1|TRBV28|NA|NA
CASTIEGLSSSNEQFF
TGTGCCAGCACGATCGAGGGGTTAAGTAGCAGCAATGAGCAGTTCTTC
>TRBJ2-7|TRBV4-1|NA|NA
CASSPSDGAAYEQYF
TGCGCCAGCAGCCCCTCGGACGGAGCTGCCTACGAGCAGTACTTC
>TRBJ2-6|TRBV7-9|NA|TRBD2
CASSDLAGSGANVLTF
TGTGCCAGCAGTGACCTAGCGGGCTCTGGGGCCAACGTCCTGACTTTC
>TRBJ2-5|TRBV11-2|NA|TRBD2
CASSSRGREETQYF
TGTGCCAGCAGCTCCCGAGGGAGGGAGGAGACCCAGTACTTC
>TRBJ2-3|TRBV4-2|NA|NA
CASSRGNTDTQYF
TGTGCCAGCAGCCGAGGGAACACAGATACGCAGTATTTT
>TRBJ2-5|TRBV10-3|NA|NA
CAIRYVQGNQETQYF
TGTGCCATCAGGTACGTGCAGGGCAACCAAGAGACCCAGTACTTC
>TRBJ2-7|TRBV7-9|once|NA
CASSSVGERSYEQYF
TGTGCCAGCAGCTCCGTGGGTGAGCGCTCCTACGAGCAGTACTTC
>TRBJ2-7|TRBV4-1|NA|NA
CASSQYGAYEQYF
TGCGCCAGCAGCCAATACGGGGCCTACGAGCAGTACTTC
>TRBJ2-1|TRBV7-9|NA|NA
CASSLDWDGEQFF
TGTGCCAGCAGCTTAGATTGGGACGGTGAGCAGTTCTTC
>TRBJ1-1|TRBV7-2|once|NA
CASSPPLSQWPEAFF
TGTGCCAGCAGCCCCCCCCTGTCCCAGTGGCCTGAAGCTTTCTTT
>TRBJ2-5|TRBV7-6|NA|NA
CASSLDDETQYF
TGTGCCAGCAGCTTGGATGACGAGACCCAGTACTTC
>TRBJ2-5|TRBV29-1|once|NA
CSVELQNEETQYF
TGCAGCGTTGAATTGCAGAACGAAGAGACCCAGTACTTC
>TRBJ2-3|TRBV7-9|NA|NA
CASSSLEFEVADTQYF
TGTGCCAGCAGCTCCCTAGAATTTGAAGTCGCAGATACGCAGTATTTT